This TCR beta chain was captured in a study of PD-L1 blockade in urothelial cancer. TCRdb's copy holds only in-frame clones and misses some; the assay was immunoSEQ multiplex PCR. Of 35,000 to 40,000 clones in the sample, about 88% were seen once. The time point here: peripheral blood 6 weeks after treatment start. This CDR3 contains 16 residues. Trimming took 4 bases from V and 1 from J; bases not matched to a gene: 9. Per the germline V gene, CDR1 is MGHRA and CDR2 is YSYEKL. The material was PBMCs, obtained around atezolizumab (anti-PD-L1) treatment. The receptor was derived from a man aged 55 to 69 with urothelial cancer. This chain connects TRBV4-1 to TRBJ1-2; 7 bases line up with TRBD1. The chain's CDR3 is CASSPKGQIFNYGYTF. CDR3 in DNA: TGCGCCAGCAGCCCCAAGGGACAGATTTTTAACTATGGCTACACCTTC.